A selection of T cell receptor beta chains follows, all from one sample in a study of OX40 agonist ivuxolimab in advanced cancers. TCRdb keeps only in-frame clones here, not all; method: immunoSEQ multiplex PCR. The table records around 83,000 clones, about 90% of them present only once. Source: CD4+ or CD8+ T cells sorted from blood, taken in a trial of the OX40 agonist ivuxolimab. The receptors here all came from an adult with an advanced solid tumor such as melanoma, head and neck, liver or kidney cancer. Both conserved end residues are part of each CDR3. The D gene is left open where the match is weak. Some rows have no size entry. The others give once, few or many, or a class for an expanded clone.

size	V	J	D	CDR3	DNA
.	TRBV19	TRBJ2-6	TRBD2	CASSIPSGRALGSGANVLTF	TGTGCCAGTAGTATACCTTCCGGGAGGGCCCTCGGTAGTGGGGCCAACGTCCTGACTTTC
.	TRBV5-1	TRBJ2-3	.	CASSLTDSTTDTQYF	TGCGCCAGCAGCTTAACCGACTCAACCACAGATACGCAGTATTTT
.	TRBV10-2	TRBJ2-7	.	CASSEPGWRSYEQYF	TGCGCCAGCAGTGAGCCAGGGTGGAGATCCTACGAGCAGTACTTC
.	TRBV28	TRBJ2-7	.	CASSLGEPYEQYF	TGTGCCAGCAGTTTAGGGGAACCCTACGAGCAGTACTTC
.	TRBV9	TRBJ2-1	.	CASSRRFWGDDGEQFF	TGTGCCAGCAGCCGCCGTTTCTGGGGAGATGACGGTGAGCAGTTCTTC
.	TRBV7-2	TRBJ2-7	.	CASSLTVYEQYF	TGTGCCAGCAGCCTAACAGTTTACGAGCAGTACTTC
.	TRBV29-1	TRBJ2-7	.	CSVEGGGPSAEQYF	TGCAGCGTTGAAGGGGGCGGCCCATCAGCCGAGCAGTACTTC
.	TRBV7-9	TRBJ1-2	.	CASSLEGNYGYTF	TGTGCCAGCAGCTTAGAAGGGAACTATGGCTACACCTTC
.	TRBV7-2	TRBJ2-3	.	CASSLSSTGADTQYF	TGTGCCAGCAGCTTATCATCCACGGGGGCAGATACGCAGTATTTT
.	TRBV5-1	TRBJ2-1	.	CASKIAPYDEQFF	TGCGCCAGCAAGATAGCGCCGTACGATGAGCAGTTCTTC
.	TRBV6-5	TRBJ1-5	TRBD1	CASSRTGSNQPQHF	TGTGCCAGCAGTCGGACAGGTAGCAATCAGCCCCAGCATTTT
.	TRBV7-2	TRBJ2-1	.	CASSLARRDKQFF	TGTGCCAGCAGCTTAGCTCGGCGGGATAAGCAGTTCTTC
.	TRBV10-1	TRBJ2-1	TRBD1	CASSDRDRGGYNEQFF	TGCGCCAGCAGCGACCGCGACAGGGGGGGTTACAATGAGCAGTTCTTC
.	TRBV5-1	TRBJ2-2	TRBD2	CASSAGTSGTGELFF	TGCGCCAGCAGCGCCGGGACTAGCGGGACCGGGGAGCTGTTTTTT
.	TRBV28	TRBJ2-1	.	CASSGGAARSYNEQFF	TGTGCCAGCAGTGGAGGGGCAGCGCGCTCCTACAATGAGCAGTTCTTC
.	TRBV19	TRBJ2-4	.	CASPPLRLAKNIQYF	TGTGCCAGTCCCCCCTTGCGGTTGGCCAAAAACATTCAGTACTTC
.	TRBV28	TRBJ2-5	TRBD2	CASSRLSGSWGETQYF	TGTGCCAGCAGCCGCCTTAGCGGGAGTTGGGGGGAGACCCAGTACTTC
.	TRBV5-1	TRBJ2-3	TRBD2	CASSFRTSGIGTDTQYF	TGCGCCAGCAGCTTCAGGACTAGCGGGATAGGCACAGATACGCAGTATTTT
.	TRBV29-1	TRBJ2-5	.	CSTTGHRGETQYF	TGCAGCACAACGGGACACCGGGGGGAGACCCAGTACTTC
.	TRBV11-3	TRBJ2-3	TRBD2	CASSLGLALGENTQYF	TGTGCCAGCAGCTTGGGACTAGCGTTAGGCGAAAATACGCAGTATTTT
.	TRBV29-1	TRBJ2-5	.	CSDRVGETQYF	TGCAGCGACAGGGTGGGAGAGACCCAGTACTTC
.	TRBV7-2	TRBJ2-7	.	CASSTGTVSYEQYF	TGTGCCAGCAGCACCGGGACCGTTTCCTACGAGCAGTACTTC
.	TRBV10-3	TRBJ2-1	.	CAISGANNEQFF	TGTGCCATCAGCGGGGCGAACAATGAGCAGTTCTTC
once	TRBV14	TRBJ2-7	TRBD1	CASSQPGQGTYEQYF	TGTGCCAGCAGCCAGCCGGGACAGGGAACATACGAGCAGTACTTC
.	TRBV30	TRBJ1-2	.	CACPIRRIYGYTF	TGTGCCTGCCCTATCCGACGGATCTATGGCTACACCTTC
.	TRBV15	TRBJ2-1	TRBD2	CATSRGQREVHNEQFF	TGTGCCACCAGCAGAGGCCAGCGGGAGGTTCACAATGAGCAGTTCTTC
.	TRBV2	TRBJ2-5	.	CASSLEAGAGTQYF	TGTGCCAGCAGCCTAGAGGCCGGGGCAGGGACCCAGTACTTC
.	TRBV7-2	TRBJ2-7	.	CASSPTGSSASYEQYF	TGTGCCAGCAGCCCGACGGGATCGAGCGCCTCCTACGAGCAGTACTTC
.	TRBV7-3	TRBJ2-7	TRBD2	CASSPGLAGASYEQYF	TGTGCCAGCAGCCCCGGACTAGCGGGGGCCTCCTACGAGCAGTACTTC
.	TRBV28	TRBJ2-1	.	CASSSGTLVSYNEQFF	TGTGCCAGCAGTTCGGGGACCCTTGTTTCCTACAATGAGCAGTTCTTC
.	TRBV18	TRBJ1-5	.	CASSPDSGSNQPQHF	TGTGCCAGCTCACCCGACTCAGGAAGCAATCAGCCCCAGCATTTT
.	TRBV21-1	TRBJ1-5	.	CASSKARTLSNQPQHF	TGTGCCAGCAGCAAAGCCAGGACTCTTAGCAATCAGCCCCAGCATTTT